This passage covers 29 T cell receptor beta chains from one sample sequenced in a study of shared clonotypes between healthy human individuals. The assay was immunoSEQ multiplex PCR, and TCRdb's table has in-frame clones only and misses some. The data contain 850,000 to 1,200,000 clones, about 77% of them singletons. The sequenced sample consisted of memory CD4+ T cells sorted from blood. Subset here: CD45RA-negative fraction. The receptors were gathered from a young man in good health.

This clone was detected many times. The junction differs from germline at one of its ends, possibly a read error. CDR3 region: CASSLGRGEENSPLHF. For the CDR3, the DNA is TGTGCTAGCAGCTTAGGGAGGGGAGAGGAAAATTCACCCCTCCACTTT. The chain employs TRBV7-7 and TRBJ1-6; D might be TRBD1 (5 bases). This CDR3 is 16 amino acids long. Per germline, CDR1 SSHAT and CDR2 FNYEAQ (reference sequence).

As DNA, the CDR3 is TGTGCCAGCAGTCGTGCGGTTAGCAATCAGCCCCAGCATTTT. Protein: CASSRAVSNQPQHF. The chain uses TRBV7-2 and TRBJ1-5; D is uncertain. Trimming removed 6 bases from V and 0 bases from J, with 9 bases in between. The CDR3 extends over 14 amino acids. Germline CDR1 is SGHTA and CDR2 is FQGNSA.

Concerning this clone: The same CDR3 also results from other DNA sequences found in this sample. The V call is TRBV30, the J call TRBJ2-5; D is unresolved. This CDR3 is built from 13 residues. Trimming shortened V by 1 base and J by 2 bases, and 8 bases separated the two germline ends. Per the germline V gene, CDR1 is GTSNPN and CDR2 is SVGIG (reference sequence). DNA for the CDR3: TGTGCCTGGAGTGGAGGCCCACAAGAGACCCAGTACTTC. Its protein is CAWSGGPQETQYF.

The V gene is TRBV6-1, the J gene TRBJ2-7, with 9 positions matching TRBD1. Germline V gives CDR1 MNHNS, CDR2 SASEGT. This CDR3 is 13 amino acids long. Trimming at V came to 8 bases and at J to 1 base, leaving 3 bases not matched to a gene. The CDR3 DNA reads as TGTGCCAGCCTAGGACAGGGGTCCTACGAGCAGTACTTC. Translation gives CASLGQGSYEQYF.

The gene calls are TRBV4-1 and TRBJ2-6; TRBD1 matches at 9 bases. The CDR3 extends over 19 amino acids. Germline V gene sequence: CDR1 MGHRA, CDR2 YSYEKL. Trimming removed 3 bases from V and 1 base from J; junction bases left unmatched: 10. The CDR3 loop is CASSQGGDRVISGANVLTF. In DNA form, the CDR3 reads TGCGCCAGCAGCCAGGGAGGGGACAGGGTAATATCTGGGGCCAACGTCCTGACTTTC.

The chain has TRBV27 and TRBJ2-1; 14 bases line up with TRBD2. The CDR3 loop spans 17 amino acids. Germline CDR1 MNHEY, CDR2 SMNVEV (reference sequence). The trim removed 5 bases at V and 9 bases at J, leaving 12 bases unmatched. The CDR3 reads CASSHLAPGLAGVEQFF. Here the CDR3 DNA reads TGTGCCAGCAGTCATCTTGCTCCGGGACTAGCGGGAGTTGAGCAGTTCTTC.

This chain joins TRBV27 and TRBJ2-2; 7 positions match TRBD1. J gave up 2 bases and V 0 bases, and 6 bases lay outside the gene matches. The CDR3 length is 17 residues. From germline, CDR1 is MNHEY and CDR2 SMNVEV (reference sequence). CDR3 loop: CASSLSPSGGNTGELFF. CDR3 sequence (DNA): TGTGCCAGCAGTTTATCTCCGTCAGGGGGTAACACCGGGGAGCTGTTTTTT.

This clone was seen more than once but under ten times. The genes are TRBV15 and TRBJ1-1; a weak D match, TRBD1 (5 bases). The CDR3 totals 15 residues. The V end lost 1 base, the J end lost 3 bases, and 12 bases lay between the germline ends. Germline-derived CDR1 and CDR2 are LNHNV and YYDKDF (reference sequence). The CDR3 is CATSRAGRGDTEAFF. CDR3 in DNA: TGTGCCACCAGCAGAGCCGGACGGGGGGACACTGAAGCTTTCTTT.

V gene TRBV4-2 combines with J gene TRBJ1-1; tentative D call: TRBD1 (5 bases). The CDR3 has 13 amino acids. With 4 bases removed from V and 1 base from J, the gap between germline ends came to 7 bases. Germline V gives CDR1 LGHNA, CDR2 YNFKEQ. The CDR3 loop is CASSRDGNTEAFF. The CDR3 bases are TGTGCCAGCAGCCGGGACGGGAACACTGAAGCTTTCTTT.

On this clone: A much more abundant neighbour one base away suggests this may be a read error. This chain links TRBV6-1 with TRBJ2-5; D ambiguous. The V end lost 6 bases, the J end lost 1 base, and 6 bases lay between the germline ends. CDR3 length: 12 residues. Germline loops: CDR1 MNHNS, CDR2 SASEGT. The CDR3 loop is CASSLLQETQYF. CDR3 nucleotide sequence: TGTGCCAGCAGCCTGCTCCAAGAGACCCAGTACTTC.

This clone was detected only a few times. V gene TRBV19 combines with J gene TRBJ1-1, with 8 bases identical to TRBD1. The CDR3 has 15 amino acids. Germline values: CDR1 LNHDA, CDR2 SQIVND (reference sequence). Losses at the gene ends were 5 bases for V and 1 base for J; bases not matched to a gene: 6. The CDR3 DNA is TGTGCCAGTAGTGGCGGACAGGGAACGAACACTGAAGCTTTCTTT. Translating gives CASSGGQGTNTEAFF.

V and J are TRBV29-1 and TRBJ1-2; D not certain. Germline V CDR1 and CDR2: SQVTM, ANQGSEA. Trimming took off 3 bases at V and 8 bases at J, with 13 bases between the two ends. This CDR3 has 12 residues. The CDR3 DNA is TGCAGCGTTGAGGCACAGTGGATAGGCTACACCTTC. This gives the protein CSVEAQWIGYTF.

The rearrangement uses TRBV10-2 and TRBJ2-1, with no clear D. Trimming pared 0 bases from V and 9 bases from J, leaving 15 bases between. Germline values: CDR1 WSHSY, CDR2 SAAADI. This CDR3 is 15 amino acids long. In DNA form, the CDR3 reads TGCGCCAGCAGTGAGTCGAGGATAATAGTTGCTGAGCAGTTCTTC. Translating gives CASSESRIIVAEQFF.

The J gene is TRBJ1-2, the V gene TRBV9, with D maybe TRBD1 (5 bases). The CDR3 totals 15 residues. Per the germline V gene, CDR1 is SGDLS and CDR2 is YYNGEE. V was clipped by 4 bases and J by 0 bases, with 13 bases between them. In DNA form, the CDR3 reads TGTGCCAGCAGCAAACCGACAGACCCTAACTATGGCTACACCTTC. Translated: CASSKPTDPNYGYTF.

The rearrangement uses TRBV5-1 and TRBJ2-7; D is uncertain. The CDR3 is 15 residues long. Trimming removed 0 bases at V and 2 bases at J, with 12 bases between. Germline-derived CDR1 and CDR2 are SGHRS and YFSETQ. CDR3 region: CASSLDGRETYEQYF. In DNA, the CDR3 is TGCGCCAGCAGCTTGGATGGCCGTGAGACCTACGAGCAGTACTTC.

The chain couples TRBV6-5 to TRBJ1-4; a possible D gene is TRBD1 (6 bases). The ends were cut back, 5 bases at V and 4 bases at J, with 11 bases in the middle. This CDR3 is built from 14 residues. Germline CDR1 is MNHEY and CDR2 is SVGAGI. The chain's CDR3 is CASSRTAFNEKLFF. The CDR3 DNA reads as TGTGCCAGCAGTCGGACAGCCTTTAATGAAAAACTGTTTTTT.

The chain joins TRBV6-1 to TRBJ2-6; D is uncertain. CDR3 size: 13 residues. V lost 10 bases to trimming and J lost 0 bases, with 7 bases between them. Germline assignment: CDR1 MNHNS and CDR2 SASEGT. CDR3 loop: CAILDSGANVLTF. CDR3 coding DNA: TGTGCCATCCTCGACTCTGGGGCCAACGTCCTGACTTTC.

The genes are TRBV7-3 and TRBJ2-5; D remains ambiguous. The CDR3 runs to 12 residues. The germline V and J ends were trimmed by 5 bases and 4 bases, with 8 bases remaining between them. In germline, CDR1 is SGHTA, CDR2 FQGTGA. CDR3 DNA: TGTGCCAGCAGCCCGGCCGGAGAGACCCAGTACTTC. Translated: CASSPAGETQYF.

This clone was observed a few times. V usage is TRBV19 and J usage is TRBJ2-1; D not resolved. Trimming pared 4 bases from V and 2 bases from J, leaving 6 bases between. This CDR3 comprises 13 residues. The V gene's germline CDR1 is LNHDA and CDR2 SQIVND (reference sequence). The CDR3 region has the DNA TGTGCCAGTAGTAGGACCCCCTACAATGAGCAGTTCTTC. Residues: CASSRTPYNEQFF. Full variable domain (remainder filled in from reference TRBV19 and TRBJ2-1): DGGITQSPKYLFRKEGQNVTLSCEQNLNHDAMYWYRQDPGQGLRLIYYSQIVNDFQKGDIAEGYSVSREKKESFPLTVTSAQKNPTAFYLCASSRTPYNEQFFGPGTRLTVL.

The chain links TRBV5-5 to TRBJ2-4, with D possibly matching TRBD1 (7 bases). This CDR3 contains 17 residues. Germline CDR1 SGHKS, CDR2 YYEKEE (reference sequence). V was cut by 4 bases and J by 0 bases, with 17 bases left in between. The CDR3 here is CASSRTAGQLAKNIQYF. For the CDR3, the DNA is TGTGCCAGCAGCCGTACCGCGGGACAGCTAGCCAAAAACATTCAGTACTTC.

The chain combines TRBV28 with TRBJ2-2; 7 bases fit TRBD2. CDR1 and CDR2 (germline): MDHEN, SYDVKM. The CDR3 totals 16 residues. V lost 1 base to trimming and J lost 2 bases; unmatched junction nucleotides: 4. The CDR3 sequence: CASSLSGLLNTGELFF. CDR3 nucleotides: TGTGCCAGCAGTTTATCGGGACTACTCAACACCGGGGAGCTGTTTTTT.

The chain has TRBV9 and TRBJ2-3; 10 positions agree with TRBD2. The V gene end was trimmed by 2 bases and the J gene end by 3 bases; junction bases not matched to a gene: 6. This CDR3 contains 16 residues. Per germline, CDR1 SGDLS and CDR2 YYNGEE. CDR3 in DNA: TGTGCCAGCAGCGTGGCTAGCGGGAGTATGACAGATACGCAGTATTTT. Protein sequence: CASSVASGSMTDTQYF.

Note on this clone: Other DNA sequences in this specimen translate into the identical CDR3. The chain has TRBV5-1 and TRBJ1-1; 7 bases fit TRBD1. CDR3 length: 14 residues. In germline, CDR1 is SGHRS, CDR2 YFSETQ. J gave up 5 bases and V 1 base, and 5 bases lay outside the gene matches. CDR3 coding DNA: TGCGCCAGCAGCTTGCGGACAGGCGGGACTGAAGCTTTCTTT. The encoded protein is CASSLRTGGTEAFF.

The chain employs TRBV29-1 and TRBJ1-2, with 12 bases aligning to TRBD1. With V trimmed by 4 bases and J by 1 base, 10 bases remained unmatched. CDR3 size: 17 residues. Per the germline V gene, CDR1 is SQVTM and CDR2 is ANQGSEA. CDR3 loop: CSVAFTGTGGSNYGYTF. DNA for the CDR3: TGCAGCGTTGCGTTTACCGGGACAGGGGGCAGTAACTATGGCTACACCTTC. The full variable domain, its missing parts supplied by reference TRBV29-1 and TRBJ1-2, is SAVISQKPSRDICQRGTSLTIQCQVDSQVTMMFWYRQQPGQSLTLIATANQGSEATYESGFVIDKFPISRPNLTFSTLTVSNMSPEDSSIYLCSVAFTGTGGSNYGYTFGSGTRLTVV.

In its sample, this clone was seen once. The V gene is TRBV29-1, the J gene TRBJ2-3; D gene uncertain. The germline V gene has CDR1 SQVTM and CDR2 ANQGSEA. The V gene lost 4 bases and the J gene lost 0 bases, with 17 bases spanning the gap. This CDR3 is 16 amino acids long. The CDR3, as DNA: TGCAGCGTTGGCAGGCTTATAGGAAGCAGCACAGATACGCAGTATTTT. It encodes CSVGRLIGSSTDTQYF.

This clone was seen only a few times. V usage is TRBV30 and J usage is TRBJ1-1; D gene ambiguous. CDR3 length: 14 residues. CDR1 and CDR2 (germline): GTSNPN, SVGIG (reference sequence). Trimming stripped 4 bases from V and 4 bases from J, with 16 bases between. DNA for the CDR3: TGTGCCTGGACCCAAGACCCCCCCGGCACTGAAGCTTTCTTT. Its protein product is CAWTQDPPGTEAFF.

As concerns this clone: A read error is likely, as this CDR3 ends without the conserved phenylalanine or tryptophan. The limits of the CDR3 on the DNA are not certain, so only TCRdb's listed CDR3 is given. The chain employs TRBV21-1 and TRBJ1-4. TRBV21-1 is described as a pseudogene. The CDR3 numbers 9 amino acids, ends counted. The CDR3: CARPGTRRD.

This CDR3 is CASSGQFKNTEAFF. The CDR3 DNA sequence: TGTGCCAGCAGTGGACAGTTTAAGAACACTGAAGCTTTCTTT. J is TRBJ1-1 and V is TRBV6-1, with D maybe TRBD1 (5 bases). This CDR3 region has 14 residues. The V and J ends lost 4 bases and 1 base respectively, with 10 bases between them. CDR1 is MNHNS, CDR2 SASEGT, per germline.

Points on this clone: This may be a read error, as it is one base from a much larger clone. This chain joins TRBV7-8 and TRBJ2-5; D is undetermined. Trimming removed 4 bases from V and 3 bases from J, with 3 bases in between. This CDR3 spans 11 amino acids. Germline V gene lookup returns CDR1 SGHVS and CDR2 FQNEAQ. CDR3 sequence (DNA): TGTGCCAGCAGCTCTGAAGAGACCCAGTACTTC. Translated, it gives CASSSEETQYF.